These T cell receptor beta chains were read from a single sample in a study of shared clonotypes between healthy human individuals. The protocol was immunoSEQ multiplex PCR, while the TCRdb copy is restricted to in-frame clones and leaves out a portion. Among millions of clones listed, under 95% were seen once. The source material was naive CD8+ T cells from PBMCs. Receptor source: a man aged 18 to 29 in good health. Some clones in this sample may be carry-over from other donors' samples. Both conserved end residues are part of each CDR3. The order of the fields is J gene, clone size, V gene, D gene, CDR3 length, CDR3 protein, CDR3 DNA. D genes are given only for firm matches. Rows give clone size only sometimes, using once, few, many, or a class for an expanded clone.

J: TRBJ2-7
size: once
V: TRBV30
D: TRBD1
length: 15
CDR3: CAWSPLVQGAYEQYF
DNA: TGTGCCTGGAGTCCCTTGGTGCAGGGGGCTTACGAGCAGTACTTC

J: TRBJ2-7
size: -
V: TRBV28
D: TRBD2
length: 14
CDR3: CASSRLAGRGEQYF
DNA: TGTGCCAGCAGCCGACTAGCGGGAAGAGGTGAGCAGTACTTC

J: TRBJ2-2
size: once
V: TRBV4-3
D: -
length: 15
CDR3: CASSQEGSAAGELFF
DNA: TGCGCCAGCAGCCAAGAAGGGTCGGCTGCCGGGGAGCTGTTTTTT

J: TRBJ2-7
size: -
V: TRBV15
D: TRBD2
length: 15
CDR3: CATSRDSGSSYEQYF
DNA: TGTGCCACCAGCAGAGATAGCGGGAGCTCCTACGAGCAGTACTTC

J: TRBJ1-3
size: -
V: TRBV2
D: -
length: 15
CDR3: CASSVGQFSGNTIYF
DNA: TGTGCCAGCAGTGTCGGACAGTTCTCTGGAAACACCATATATTTT

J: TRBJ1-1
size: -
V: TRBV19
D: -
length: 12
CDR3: CASSIGRTEAFF
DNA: TGTGCCAGTAGTATAGGGAGGACTGAAGCTTTCTTT

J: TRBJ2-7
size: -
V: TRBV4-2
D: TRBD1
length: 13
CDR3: CASSPDRRYEQYF
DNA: TGTGCCAGCAGCCCGGACAGGCGCTACGAGCAGTACTTC

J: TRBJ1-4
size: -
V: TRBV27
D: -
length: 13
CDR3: CASSFGGREKLFF
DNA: TGTGCCAGCAGTTTTGGGGGCAGGGAAAAACTGTTTTTT

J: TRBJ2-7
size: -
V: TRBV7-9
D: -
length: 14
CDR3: CAIAGYPLMGEQYF
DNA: TGTGCCATCGCTGGTTACCCGCTGATGGGCGAGCAGTACTTC

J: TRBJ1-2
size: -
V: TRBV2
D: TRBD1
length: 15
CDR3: CASSEGPDRAGGYTF
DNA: TGTGCCAGCAGTGAGGGGCCGGACAGGGCGGGGGGCTACACCTTC

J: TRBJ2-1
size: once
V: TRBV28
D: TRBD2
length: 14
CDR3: CASSLASGRGEQFF
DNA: TGTGCCAGCAGTTTGGCTAGCGGGAGAGGTGAGCAGTTCTTC

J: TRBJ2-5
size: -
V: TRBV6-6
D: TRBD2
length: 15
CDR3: CASSYTAGPGETQYF
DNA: TGTGCCAGCAGTTATACAGCGGGACCTGGAGAGACCCAGTACTTC

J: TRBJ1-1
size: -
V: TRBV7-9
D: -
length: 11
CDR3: CASSQDWAAFF
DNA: TGTGCCAGCAGTCAGGACTGGGCGGCTTTCTTT

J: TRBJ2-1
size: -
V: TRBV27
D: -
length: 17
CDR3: CASSLSFREPLWSWQFF
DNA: TGTGCCAGCAGTTTATCCTTTCGGGAACCCCTCTGGAGTTGGCAGTTCTTC

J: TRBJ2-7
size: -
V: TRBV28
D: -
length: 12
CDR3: CASSGHPFEQYF
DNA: TGTGCCAGCAGTGGACACCCCTTCGAGCAGTACTTC

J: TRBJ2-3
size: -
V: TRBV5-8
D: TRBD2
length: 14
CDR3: CASKWGGSTDTQYF
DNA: TGTGCCAGCAAATGGGGGGGAAGCACAGATACGCAGTATTTT

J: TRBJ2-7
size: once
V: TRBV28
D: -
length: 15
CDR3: CASSQTGSPSYEQYF
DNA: TGTGCCAGCAGCCAAACAGGGTCCCCGTCGTACGAGCAGTACTTC

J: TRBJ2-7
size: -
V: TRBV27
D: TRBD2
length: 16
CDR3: CASSTYGTSDLYEQYF
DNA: TGTGCCAGCAGTACTTACGGGACTAGCGACCTATACGAGCAGTACTTC

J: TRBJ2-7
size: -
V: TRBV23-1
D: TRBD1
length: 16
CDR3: CASSQLDRAAPYEQYF
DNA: TGCGCCAGCAGTCAACTGGACAGGGCAGCTCCCTACGAGCAGTACTTC

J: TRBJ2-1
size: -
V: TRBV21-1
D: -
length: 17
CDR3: CASSKNSRTSGYNEQFF
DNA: TGTGCCAGCAGCAAAAATAGTAGGACTAGCGGCTACAATGAGCAGTTCTTC

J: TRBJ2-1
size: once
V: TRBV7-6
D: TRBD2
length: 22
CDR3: CASSPYPYRGISLAGGLDEQFF
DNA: TGTGCCAGCAGCCCCTACCCGTACAGGGGAATATCGCTAGCGGGAGGTTTGGATGAGCAGTTCTTC

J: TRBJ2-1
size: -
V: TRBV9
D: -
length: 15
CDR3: CASSGGLTEGNEQFF
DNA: TGTGCCAGCAGCGGGGGCCTCACTGAGGGCAATGAGCAGTTCTTC

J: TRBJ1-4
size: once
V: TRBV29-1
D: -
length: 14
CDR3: CSVEAGSANEKLFF
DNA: TGCAGCGTTGAAGCGGGATCTGCTAATGAAAAACTGTTTTTT

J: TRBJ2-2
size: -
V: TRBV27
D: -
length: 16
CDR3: CASSFSSPLNTGELFF
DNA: TGTGCCAGCAGTTTTAGCAGCCCACTAAACACCGGGGAGCTGTTTTTT

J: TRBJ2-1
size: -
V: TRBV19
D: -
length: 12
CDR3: CASSLISNEQFF
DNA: TGTGCCAGTAGTTTGATTAGCAATGAGCAGTTCTTC

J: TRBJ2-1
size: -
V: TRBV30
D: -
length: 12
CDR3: CAWREDWAEQFF
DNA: TGTGCCTGGAGGGAAGATTGGGCTGAGCAGTTCTTC

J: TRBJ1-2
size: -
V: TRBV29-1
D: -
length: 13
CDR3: CSVDLGANYGYTF
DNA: TGCAGCGTTGATCTGGGGGCGAACTATGGCTACACCTTC

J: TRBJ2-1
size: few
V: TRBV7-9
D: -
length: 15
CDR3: CASSGWGPEGDEQFF
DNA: TGTGCCAGCAGCGGATGGGGTCCGGAGGGGGATGAGCAGTTCTTC

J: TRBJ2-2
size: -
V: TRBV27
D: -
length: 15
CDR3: CASSLSVGATGELFF
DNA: TGTGCCAGCAGTTTATCGGTTGGAGCCACCGGGGAGCTGTTTTTT

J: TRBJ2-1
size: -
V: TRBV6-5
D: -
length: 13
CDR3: CASSPIEGAIRFF
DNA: TGTGCCAGCAGCCCTATCGAGGGAGCAATACGGTTCTTC

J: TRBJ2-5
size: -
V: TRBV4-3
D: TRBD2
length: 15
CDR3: CASSPGLAGLETQYF
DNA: TGCGCCAGCAGCCCGGGGCTAGCGGGATTAGAGACCCAGTACTTC

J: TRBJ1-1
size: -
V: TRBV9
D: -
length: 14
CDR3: CASSVGRQNTEAFF
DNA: TGTGCCAGCAGCGTAGGCCGACAGAACACTGAAGCTTTCTTT

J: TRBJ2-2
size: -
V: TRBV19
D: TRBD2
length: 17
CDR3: CASSIWASGIYTGELFF
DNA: TGTGCCAGTAGTATATGGGCTAGCGGTATATACACCGGGGAGCTGTTTTTT

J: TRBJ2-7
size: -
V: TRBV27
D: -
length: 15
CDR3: CASSSAGHINYEQYF
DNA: TGTGCCAGCAGTTCGGCGGGACATATCAACTACGAGCAGTACTTC

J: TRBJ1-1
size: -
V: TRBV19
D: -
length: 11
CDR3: CASQGNAEAFF
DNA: TGTGCCAGCCAGGGGAACGCTGAAGCTTTCTTT

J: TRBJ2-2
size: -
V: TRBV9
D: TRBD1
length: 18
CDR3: CASSGPGQGLLNTGELFF
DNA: TGTGCCAGCAGCGGTCCAGGACAGGGCCTCCTGAACACCGGGGAGCTGTTTTTT

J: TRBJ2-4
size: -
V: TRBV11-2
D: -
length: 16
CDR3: CASSLVPSLRENIQYF
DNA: TGTGCCAGCAGCTTAGTTCCGTCCCTAAGAGAAAACATTCAGTACTTC

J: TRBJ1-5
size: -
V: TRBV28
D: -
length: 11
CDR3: CASRGGQPQHF
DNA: TGTGCGTCCAGGGGAGGGCAGCCCCAGCATTTT

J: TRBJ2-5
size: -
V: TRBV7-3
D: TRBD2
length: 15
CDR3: CASSLLAGFQETQYF
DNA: TGTGCCAGCAGCTTACTAGCGGGATTCCAAGAGACCCAGTACTTC

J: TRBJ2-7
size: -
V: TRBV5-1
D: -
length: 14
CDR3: CASSFVGLGYEQYF
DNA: TGCGCCAGCAGCTTTGTCGGACTGGGCTACGAGCAGTACTTC

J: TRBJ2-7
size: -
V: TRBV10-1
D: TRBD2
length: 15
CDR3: CASSAGLAGPYEQYF
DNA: TGCGCCAGCAGTGCGGGACTAGCGGGACCCTACGAGCAGTACTTC

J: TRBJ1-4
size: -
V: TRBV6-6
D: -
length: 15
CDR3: CASSNRAGLVEKLFF
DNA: TGTGCCAGCAGTAACCGGGCGGGGTTGGTAGAAAAACTGTTTTTT

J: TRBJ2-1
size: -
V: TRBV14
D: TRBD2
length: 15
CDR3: CASSQVGGRAHEQFF
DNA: TGTGCCAGCAGCCAAGTCGGGGGGAGGGCTCATGAGCAGTTCTTC

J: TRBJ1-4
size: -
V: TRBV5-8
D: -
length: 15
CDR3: CASSSGRATNEKLFF
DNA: TGTGCCAGCAGCTCCGGACGCGCAACTAATGAAAAACTGTTTTTT

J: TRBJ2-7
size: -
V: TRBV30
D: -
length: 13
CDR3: CAWDPGHTYEQYF
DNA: TGTGCCTGGGACCCGGGACACACCTACGAGCAGTACTTC

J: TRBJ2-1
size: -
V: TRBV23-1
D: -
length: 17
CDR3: CASSQPPTHLSYNEQFF
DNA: TGCGCCAGCAGTCAACCCCCCACCCACCTCTCCTACAATGAGCAGTTCTTC